The entry below gives a single T cell receptor (beta chain) sequence along with its context. What it binds is unknown. The data originate from a study of T-cell reconstitution after alpha-beta-depleted transplantation in children. For TCRbeta, the library was prepared with unique molecular identifiers. TCRdb independently ran MiXCR on the PCR reads; one entry per CDR3 protein. The table records hundreds of thousands of distinct CDR3 sequences, about 15% of them present only once. The CDR3 runs to 13 residues. Germline V gene lookup returns CDR1 SQVTM and CDR2 ANQGSEA. V dropped 5 bases and J dropped 1 base, with 8 bases sitting between them. Points from the study as a whole: Once a year had passed after transplant, T-cell counts and diversity came mostly from newly produced T cells.

This chain connects TRBV29-1 to TRBJ2-2; no definite D call. The clonotype originates from a male patient younger than 18 who had a stem cell transplant for acute lymphoblastic leukemia, so the T cells may come from the graft donor. The sequenced sample was PBMCs, mostly from graft donor cells, obtained 360 days after TCRalphabeta/CD19-depleted stem cell transplant. CDR3 nucleotide sequence: TGCAGCGTTTCTTGGGTGAACACCGGGGAGCTGTTTTTT. Translated, it gives CSVSWVNTGELFF.